This T cell receptor beta chain was recorded in a study of T-cell memory formation after mild COVID-19. Study in general: For the most part, TCR clusters were specific to one donor. Findings of the study overall: Within pre-infection memory, some responding clones were found, suggesting cross-reactive memory joined. Whereas later expanders leaned CD4+, clones contracting day 15 to 85 showed a balanced CD4/CD8 makeup.

MiXCR, applied by TCRdb to the 5' RACE reads, yields one record per CDR3 protein. This repertoire shows 450,000 to 650,000 distinct CDR3 sequences, roughly 21% found once; its top ten account for around 7.7%. The ends lost 5 bases at V and 5 bases at J; junction bases unmatched: 8. The CDR3 runs to 15 residues. The germline V gene encodes CDR1 SGHTA and CDR2 FQGTGA. This clonotype was counted between two and nine times. Its target is unknown. The sequence was obtained from an adult woman who had mild COVID-19 (a few samples of this study predate the infection). Cell type and time point are not known. Sequencing was done on a sample of PBMCs or a T cell subset sorted from them (not recorded which). V gene TRBV7-3 combines with J gene TRBJ2-2; 7 positions match TRBD1. The CDR3 bases are TGTGCCAGCAGCCCCGGACAGGCTGGAACCGGGGAGCTGTTTTTT. Protein sequence: CASSPGQAGTGELFF. The full variable domain, its missing parts supplied by reference TRBV7-3 and TRBJ2-2, is GAGVSQTPSNKVTEKGKYVELRCDPISGHTALYWYRQSLGQGPEFLIYFQGTGAADDSGLPNDRFFAVRPEGSVSTLKIQRTERGDSAVYLCASSPGQAGTGELFFGEGSRLTVL.